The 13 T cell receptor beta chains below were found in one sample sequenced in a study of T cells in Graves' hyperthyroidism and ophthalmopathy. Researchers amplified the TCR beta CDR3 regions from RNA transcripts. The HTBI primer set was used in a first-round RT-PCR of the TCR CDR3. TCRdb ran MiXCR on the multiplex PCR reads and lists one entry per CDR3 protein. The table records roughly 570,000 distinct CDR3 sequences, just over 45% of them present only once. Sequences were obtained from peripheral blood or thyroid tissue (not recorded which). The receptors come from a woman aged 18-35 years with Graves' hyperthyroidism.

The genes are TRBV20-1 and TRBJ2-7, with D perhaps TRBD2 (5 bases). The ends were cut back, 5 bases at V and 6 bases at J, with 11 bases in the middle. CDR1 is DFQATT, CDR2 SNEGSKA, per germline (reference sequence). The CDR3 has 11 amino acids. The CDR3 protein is CSAYDGGEQYF. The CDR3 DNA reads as TGCAGTGCTTATGACGGAGGCGAGCAGTACTTC.

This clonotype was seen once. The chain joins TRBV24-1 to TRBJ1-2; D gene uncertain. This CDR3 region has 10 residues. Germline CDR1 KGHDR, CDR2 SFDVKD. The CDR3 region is CARDEGHGTF. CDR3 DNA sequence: TGTGCTAGAGATGAAGGGCATGGCACCTTC.

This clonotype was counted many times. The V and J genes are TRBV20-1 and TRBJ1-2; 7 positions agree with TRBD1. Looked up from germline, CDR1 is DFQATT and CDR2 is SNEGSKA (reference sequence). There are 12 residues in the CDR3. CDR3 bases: TGCATTCTCTGGACAGGCGAGCATGGCTACACCTTC. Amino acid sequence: CILWTGEHGYTF.

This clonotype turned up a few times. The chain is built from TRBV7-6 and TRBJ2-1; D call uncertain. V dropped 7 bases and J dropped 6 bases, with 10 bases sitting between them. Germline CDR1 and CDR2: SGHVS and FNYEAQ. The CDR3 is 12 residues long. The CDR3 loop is CASTGRLNEQFF. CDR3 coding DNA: TGTGCCAGCACCGGGCGGCTCAATGAGCAGTTCTTC.

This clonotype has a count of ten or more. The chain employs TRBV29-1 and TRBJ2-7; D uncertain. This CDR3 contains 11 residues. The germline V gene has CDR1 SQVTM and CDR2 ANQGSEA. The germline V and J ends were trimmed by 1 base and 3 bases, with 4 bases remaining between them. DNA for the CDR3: TGCAGCGTTGAAGGCAGCTACGAGCAGTACTTC. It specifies CSVEGSYEQYF.

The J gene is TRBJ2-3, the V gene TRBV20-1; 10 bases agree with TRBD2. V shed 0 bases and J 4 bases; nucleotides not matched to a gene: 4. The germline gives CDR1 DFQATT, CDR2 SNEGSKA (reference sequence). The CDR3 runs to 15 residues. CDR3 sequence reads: CSARDYLAGADTQYF. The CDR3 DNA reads TGCAGTGCTAGAGATTACCTAGCGGGAGCAGATACGCAGTATTTT.

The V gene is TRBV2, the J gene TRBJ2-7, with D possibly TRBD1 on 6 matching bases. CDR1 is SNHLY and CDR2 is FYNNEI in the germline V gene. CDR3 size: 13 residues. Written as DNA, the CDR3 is TGTGCTACCCATGTGAGGGGGACCTACGAGCAGTACTTC. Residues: CATHVRGTYEQYF. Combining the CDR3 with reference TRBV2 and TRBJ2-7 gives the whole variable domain EPEVTQTPSHQVTQMGQEVILRCVPISNHLYFYWYRQILGQKVEFLVSFYNNEISEKSEIFDDQFSVERPDGSNFTLKIRSTKLEDSAMYFCATHVRGTYEQYFGPGTRLTVT.

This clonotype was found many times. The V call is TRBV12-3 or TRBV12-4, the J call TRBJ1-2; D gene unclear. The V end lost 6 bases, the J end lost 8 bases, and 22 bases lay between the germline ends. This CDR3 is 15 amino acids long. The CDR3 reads CASSHGIEVLEGYTF. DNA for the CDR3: TGTGCCAGCAGCCATGGCATTGAAGTTTTGGAGGGCTACACCTTC.

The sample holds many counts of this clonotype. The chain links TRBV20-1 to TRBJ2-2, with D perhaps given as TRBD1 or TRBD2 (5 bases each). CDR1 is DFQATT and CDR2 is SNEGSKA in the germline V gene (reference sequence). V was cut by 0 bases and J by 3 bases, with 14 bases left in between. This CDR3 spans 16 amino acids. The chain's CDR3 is CSARDGRDLDTGELFF. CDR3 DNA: TGCAGTGCTAGAGACGGCCGGGACCTCGACACCGGGGAGCTGTTTTTT.

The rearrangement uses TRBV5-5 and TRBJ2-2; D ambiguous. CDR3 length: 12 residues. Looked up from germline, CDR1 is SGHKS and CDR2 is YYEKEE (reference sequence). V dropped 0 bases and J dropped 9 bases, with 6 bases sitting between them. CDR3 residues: CASSLALRELFF. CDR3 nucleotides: TGTGCCAGCAGCTTGGCCCTCCGGGAGCTGTTTTTT.

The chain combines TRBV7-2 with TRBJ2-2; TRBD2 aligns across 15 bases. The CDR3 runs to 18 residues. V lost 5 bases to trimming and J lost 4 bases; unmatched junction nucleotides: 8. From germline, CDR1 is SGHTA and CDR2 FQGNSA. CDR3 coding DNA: TGTGCCAGCAGCCCAGGACTAGCGGGAGGGTGGGCCACCGGGGAGCTGTTTTTT. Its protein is CASSPGLAGGWATGELFF.

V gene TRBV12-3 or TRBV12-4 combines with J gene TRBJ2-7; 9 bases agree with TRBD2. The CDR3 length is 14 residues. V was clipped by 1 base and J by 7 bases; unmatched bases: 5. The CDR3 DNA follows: TGTGCCAGCAGTTTAGGTAGCGGGAGATATGAGCAGTACTTC. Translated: CASSLGSGRYEQYF.

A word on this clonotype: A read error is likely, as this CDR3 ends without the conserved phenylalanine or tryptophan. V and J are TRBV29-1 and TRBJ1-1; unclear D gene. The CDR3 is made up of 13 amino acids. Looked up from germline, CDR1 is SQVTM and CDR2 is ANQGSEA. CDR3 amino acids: CSVGKDWATEAFL. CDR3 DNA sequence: TGTAGCGTTGGTAAGGATTGGGCCACTGAAGCTTTCCTT.